This T cell receptor beta chain was identified during a study of graft-versus-host responses after intestinal transplantation. Study-wide background: All recipients were given anti-thymocyte globulin induction, and tacrolimus and steroids were then administered for roughly three years.

Points from the study as a whole: Some GvH clones were seen earlier in gut or blood, suggesting intestinal origin.

The V gene lost 1 base and the J gene lost 2 bases, with 12 bases spanning the gap. The CDR3 is 15 amino acids. Germline values: CDR1 MGHRA, CDR2 YSYEKL. This clone was seen once. Antigen unknown. Produced via immunoSEQ multiplex PCR; TCRdb's table is partial and in-frame only. The sample carries some 100,000 clones, about 93% recorded once. The chain combines TRBV4-1 with TRBJ2-7; either TRBD1 or TRBD2 may fit D (5 bases each). The source material was unstimulated CD8+ T cells sorted from spleen or lymph node cells, sampled before intestinal transplant. This TCR came from a human donor who received an intestinal transplant. The CDR3 bases are TGCGCCAGCAGCCAAGCCCGGGACCAGACCTACGAGCAGTACTTC. Its translation: CASSQARDQTYEQYF.